The 19 T cell receptor beta chains below come from one sample, sequenced in a study of shared clonotypes between healthy human individuals. The data were produced by immunoSEQ multiplex PCR, yet TCRdb's version contains in-frame clones alone and is incomplete. The sample carries over a million clones, about 75% recorded once. Sequencing input: memory CD4+ T cells sorted from blood. Subset given: CD45RA-negative fraction. The receptors derive from a man younger than 35 in good health.

This rearrangement joins TRBV29-1 to TRBJ2-7; 10 bases agree with TRBD1. The V gene's germline CDR1 is SQVTM and CDR2 ANQGSEA. The CDR3 is 14 residues long. Trimming removed 6 bases from V and 6 bases from J; junction bases left unmatched: 11. CDR3 loop: CSVDYGQGGREQYF. The CDR3 DNA follows: TGCAGCGTAGATTACGGACAGGGGGGACGCGAGCAGTACTTC.

The J gene is TRBJ2-6, the V gene TRBV4-1; TRBD1 might be the D (5 bases). The V end was cut by 1 base, the J end by 0 bases, with 10 bases between. Germline CDR1 is MGHRA and CDR2 is YSYEKL. This CDR3 has 17 residues. CDR3 region: CASSQVETVSGANVLTF. The CDR3 nucleotides read TGCGCCAGCAGCCAAGTAGAGACAGTCTCTGGGGCCAACGTCCTGACTTTC.

This clone was observed a few times. CDR3 DNA sequence: TGTGCCAGCATACCCCTTCAGACAGGACGGGGCGCCTACGAGCAGTACTTC. Its translation: CASIPLQTGRGAYEQYF. J is TRBJ2-7 and V is TRBV28; possibly TRBD1 for D (6 bases). The CDR3 length is 17 residues. Trimming removed 7 bases from V and 2 bases from J, with 24 bases in between. CDR1 MDHEN and CDR2 SYDVKM come from the germline V gene.

This clone was counted a single time. The CDR3 protein is CASSLAGSGLAYEQYF. CDR3 nucleotides: TGTGCCAGCAGCTTAGCGGGGAGCGGGCTAGCCTACGAGCAGTACTTC. The chain carries TRBV7-2 and TRBJ2-7, with D tentatively TRBD2 (6 bases). CDR1 SGHTA and CDR2 FQGNSA come from the germline V gene. V lost 0 bases and J lost 2, with 14 bases in between. The CDR3 has 16 amino acids.

The chain employs TRBV5-6 and TRBJ1-2, with D tentatively TRBD1 (5 bases). This CDR3 region has 12 residues. The V gene lost 0 bases and the J gene lost 7 bases, with 7 bases spanning the gap. Germline V gene lookup returns CDR1 SGHDT and CDR2 YYEEEE. This CDR3 is CASSLGRAGYTF. The CDR3 region has the DNA TGTGCCAGCAGCTTGGGCAGGGCTGGCTACACCTTC.

This clone was seen a few times. The V call is TRBV10-1, the J call TRBJ2-7; 8 bases line up with TRBD1. The CDR3 is made up of 11 amino acids. With V trimmed by 8 bases and J by 5 bases, 2 bases remained unmatched. CDR1 is WNHNN, CDR2 SYGVQD, per germline (reference sequence). The CDR3 sequence is CASRQGNEQYF. The CDR3 coding sequence is TGCGCCAGCCGACAGGGGAACGAGCAGTACTTC.

The chain combines TRBV11-2 with TRBJ2-3; 7 positions match TRBD2. This CDR3 has 16 residues. The germline V gene has CDR1 SGHAT and CDR2 FQNNGV. With V trimmed by 3 bases and J by 0 bases, 6 bases remained unmatched. The CDR3 DNA sequence: TGTGCCAGCAGCTTGACCGGGAGGCCGAGCACAGATACGCAGTATTTT. It is translated as CASSLTGRPSTDTQYF.

The chain joins TRBV9 to TRBJ2-3, with unresolved D. CDR1 is SGDLS, CDR2 YYNGEE, per germline. The CDR3 loop spans 12 amino acids. V was trimmed by 0 bases and J by 5 bases, leaving 4 bases between them. As DNA, the CDR3 is TGTGCCAGCAGCGTAGGAGAAGATACGCAGTATTTT. It encodes CASSVGEDTQYF.

The chain has TRBV7-6 and TRBJ1-5; D may be TRBD1 (6 bases). Trimming shortened V by 5 bases and J by 0 bases, and 20 bases separated the two germline ends. The CDR3 length is 18 residues. Per germline, CDR1 SGHVS and CDR2 FNYEAQ. The CDR3 spells CASSPYPRTDYSNQPQHF. In DNA, the CDR3 is TGTGCCAGCAGCCCCTACCCCCGGACAGATTATAGCAATCAGCCCCAGCATTTT.

The V gene is TRBV18, the J gene TRBJ1-5; 10 bases are shared with TRBD1. CDR3 length: 17 amino acids. The junction had 6 bases not matched to a gene; V was cut back by 2 bases and J by 2 bases. Germline V CDR1 and CDR2: KGHSH, LQKENI. The CDR3 DNA sequence: TGTGCCAGCTCACCAGGACAGGGGGTGTCCGGCAATCAGCCCCAGCATTTT. Amino acids: CASSPGQGVSGNQPQHF.

The chain uses TRBV5-4 and TRBJ2-7, with D hard to call. Trimming took off 0 bases at V and 4 bases at J, with 8 bases between the two ends. Germline CDR1 and CDR2: SGHNT and YYREEE (reference sequence). The CDR3 totals 13 residues. CDR3 amino acids: CASSLDGQYEQYF. The CDR3, as DNA: TGTGCCAGCAGCTTGGATGGGCAGTACGAGCAGTACTTC.

This clone was seen more than once but under ten times. The genes are TRBV5-1 and TRBJ2-5, with D perhaps matching TRBD2 (6 bases). Trimming took 0 bases from V and 0 from J, leaving 12 bases between them. CDR3 size: 16 residues. Germline-derived CDR1 and CDR2 are SGHRS and YFSETQ. The CDR3 sequence is CASSLVASADQETQYF. The CDR3 DNA is TGCGCCAGCAGCTTGGTGGCTAGCGCAGACCAAGAGACCCAGTACTTC.

The V and J genes are TRBV6-1 and TRBJ1-6; 10 bases align to TRBD1. The trim removed 4 bases at V and 7 bases at J, leaving 16 bases unmatched. This CDR3 contains 19 residues. Looked up from germline, CDR1 is MNHNS and CDR2 is SASEGT. CDR3 nucleotide sequence: TGTGCCAGCAGTGGACAGGGGGCGAGCAGAGTGATACGGAATTCACCCCTCCACTTT. The encoded protein is CASSGQGASRVIRNSPLHF.

This clone appeared a few times. The genes are TRBV4-1 and TRBJ2-5, with a weak D call TRBD1 (5 bases). The J call may be in error: the DNA end matches TRBJ2-7 better. Germline CDR1 is MGHRA and CDR2 is YSYEKL. This CDR3 comprises 18 residues. CDR3 region: CASSLEGASLRIRLEQYF. The CDR3 DNA reads TGCGCCAGCAGCCTCGAAGGGGCCTCGCTCCGTATAAGGCTCGAGCAGTACTTC.

The CDR3 sequence is CASSRQTLSGRYTDGRELFF. Here the CDR3 DNA reads TGCGCCAGCAGCCGCCAGACCCTTAGCGGGAGGTACACCGACGGCCGGGAGCTGTTTTTT. V and J are TRBV5-1 and TRBJ2-2, with TRBD2 matching over 10 bases. Per germline, CDR1 SGHRS and CDR2 YFSETQ. Trimming removed 4 bases from V and 9 bases from J; junction bases left unmatched: 24. The CDR3 loop spans 20 amino acids.

The V gene is TRBV2, the J gene TRBJ1-5; D ambiguous. The V end lost 3 bases, the J end lost 4 bases, and 7 bases lay between the germline ends. The CDR3 has 13 amino acids. CDR1 SNHLY and CDR2 FYNNEI come from the germline V gene. The CDR3 loop reads CASSDGQNQPQHF. The CDR3 coding sequence is TGTGCCAGCAGTGATGGGCAGAATCAGCCCCAGCATTTT.

A word on this clone: A far larger clone is just one base off, so this is likely a read error. The V call is TRBV5-1, the J call TRBJ2-5, with D uncertain. The better agreement between TRBJ2-7 and the DNA end casts doubt on the J call. CDR3 size: 11 residues. Germline lookup yields CDR1 SGHRS and CDR2 YFSETQ. The CDR3 region has the DNA TGCGCCAGCAGCGTCTCCTACGAGCAGTACTTC. It translates to CASSVSYEQYF.

V and J are TRBV6-5 and TRBJ1-4, with TRBD1 as a possible D gene (6 bases). Germline CDR1 MNHEY, CDR2 SVGAGI. The CDR3 runs to 14 residues. The V end lost 6 bases, the J end lost 8 bases, and 16 bases lay between the germline ends. CDR3 sequence: CASRSGGGQEKLFF. The CDR3 DNA reads TGTGCCAGCAGATCCGGCGGGGGGCAGGAAAAACTGTTTTTT.

The V call is TRBV28, the J call TRBJ1-1, with D maybe TRBD1 (6 bases). The germline V and J ends were trimmed by 8 bases and 1 base, with 14 bases remaining between them. There are 14 residues in the CDR3. Germline V lookup: CDR1 MDHEN, CDR2 SYDVKM. For the CDR3, the DNA is TGTGCCAGCCGTGGAGGGACAAAGAACACTGAAGCTTTCTTT. It specifies CASRGGTKNTEAFF.